These T cell receptor beta chains were read from a single sample in a study of T-cell reconstitution after alpha-beta-depleted transplantation in children. TCRdb used MiXCR to reprocess the PCR reads, holding one entry per CDR3 protein. Altogether 490,000 or so distinct CDR3 sequences are present, roughly 10% being singletons, with the ten largest covering around 2.2%. The sample consisted of PBMCs, taken before TCRalphabeta/CD19-depleted stem cell transplant. Receptors were obtained from a child aged 2 to 15 with inherited bone marrow failure, due to receive a stem cell transplant. Each CDR3 is given with its conserved first and last residue. D genes are given only for firm matches. Expanded clones are given a class, and other clones once, few, many or no size at all.

TRBV7-2,many,TRBJ2-2,.,TGTGCCAGCAGCTTAGCGGGAGTCTCCGGGGAGCTGTTTTTT,CASSLAGVSGELFF
TRBV29-1,many,TRBJ2-5,TRBD2,TGCAGCGTTGTTTGGACTAGCGGGAGTAGCCAAGAGACCCAGTACTTC,CSVVWTSGSSQETQYF
TRBV19,many,TRBJ2-2,.,TGTGCCAGTAGTATAGGGCAGACGAACACCGGGGAGCTGTTTTTT,CASSIGQTNTGELFF
TRBV20-1,few,TRBJ1-2,.,TGCAGTGCTAGAGACTCCCCCCAGGGAGGGACGGGATATGGCTACACCTTC,CSARDSPQGGTGYGYTF
TRBV6-1,few,TRBJ2-2,TRBD2,TGTGCCAGCAGCACCCTAGCGGCCGGGGAGCTGTTTTTT,CASSTLAAGELFF
TRBV27,few,TRBJ2-7,TRBD1,TGTGCCAGCAGTCCCGGACAGGGGACGAGCTCCTACGAGCAGTACTTC,CASSPGQGTSSYEQYF
TRBV30,few,TRBJ1-1,.,TGTGCCTGGGTAAGGACGGCAGGGACTGAAGCTTTCTTT,CAWVRTAGTEAFF
TRBV4-3,.,TRBJ2-1,.,TGCGCCAGCAGCCAAGACCCCCATGGCTCCTACAATGAGCAGTTCTTC,CASSQDPHGSYNEQFF
TRBV7-2,many,TRBJ2-7,.,TGTGCCAGCAGCTTAGAGCACCTAGTAAGCGGCTACGAGCAGTACTTC,CASSLEHLVSGYEQYF
TRBV20-1,.,TRBJ2-5,.,TGCAGTGCTGCTCCTGGAGCTCAAGAGACCCAGTACTTC,CSAAPGAQETQYF
TRBV30,.,TRBJ2-5,TRBD2,TGTGCCTGGAGTGCCTGGGTGCGGGAGGGCCACGAGACCCAGTACTTC,CAWSAWVREGHETQYF
TRBV13,.,TRBJ2-7,TRBD2,TGTGCCAGCAGCTTAGGTAGCGGGCCTTCCTACGAGCAGTACTTC,CASSLGSGPSYEQYF
TRBV5-1,many,TRBJ2-2,.,TGCGCCAGCGGTTCCTCAGGGGCGATGGGGGAGCTGTTTTTT,CASGSSGAMGELFF
TRBV14,many,TRBJ2-1,TRBD1,TGTGCCAGCAGCCAAGAAATAGGCCAGGGGGTCTACAATGAGCAGTTCTTC,CASSQEIGQGVYNEQFF
TRBV25-1,few,TRBJ2-5,.,TGTGCCAGCAGTGACATGGGAGTATCCAAAGAGACCCAGTACTTC,CASSDMGVSKETQYF
TRBV9,.,TRBJ2-7,TRBD2,TGTGCCAGCAGCACCGGGACTAGCGGCTACGACCAGTACTTC,CASSTGTSGYDQYF
TRBV30,many,TRBJ1-1,.,TGTGCCTGGAGCCAATTCGTCCTATTCCGGGACACTGAAGCTTTCTTT,CAWSQFVLFRDTEAFF
TRBV4-3,many,TRBJ2-1,TRBD2,TGCGCCAGCAGCCAAGATCTAATAGCGGGAATCTACAATGAGCAGTTCTTC,CASSQDLIAGIYNEQFF
TRBV19,.,TRBJ2-1,TRBD2,TGTGCCAGTAGTTCTCGGACTAGCGGGAGCGGTTTGTTCGATGAGCAGTTCTTC,CASSSRTSGSGLFDEQFF
TRBV7-9,many,TRBJ2-5,TRBD2,TGTGCCAGCAGCGCGGGAGACCAAGAGACCCAGTACTTC,CASSAGDQETQYF